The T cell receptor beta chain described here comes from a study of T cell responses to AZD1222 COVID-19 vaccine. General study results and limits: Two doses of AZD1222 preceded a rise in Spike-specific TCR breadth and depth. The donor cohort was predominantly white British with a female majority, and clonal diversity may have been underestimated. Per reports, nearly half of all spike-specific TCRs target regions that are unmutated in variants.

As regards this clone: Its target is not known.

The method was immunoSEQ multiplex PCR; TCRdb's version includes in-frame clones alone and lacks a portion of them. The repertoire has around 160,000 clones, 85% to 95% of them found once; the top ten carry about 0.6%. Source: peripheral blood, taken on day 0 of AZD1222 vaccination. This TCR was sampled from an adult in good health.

The CDR3 nucleotides read TGTGCCAGCAGCCCCGGAGGGACAGGGAATAATGAAAAACTGTTTTTT. Its translation is CASSPGGTGNNEKLFF. The chain joins TRBV5-4 to TRBJ1-4; 9 bases fit TRBD1. CDR3 length: 16 amino acids. With 4 bases clipped from V and 4 bases from J, the junction kept 8 bases outside the gene matches. In germline, CDR1 is SGHNT, CDR2 YYREEE (reference sequence).